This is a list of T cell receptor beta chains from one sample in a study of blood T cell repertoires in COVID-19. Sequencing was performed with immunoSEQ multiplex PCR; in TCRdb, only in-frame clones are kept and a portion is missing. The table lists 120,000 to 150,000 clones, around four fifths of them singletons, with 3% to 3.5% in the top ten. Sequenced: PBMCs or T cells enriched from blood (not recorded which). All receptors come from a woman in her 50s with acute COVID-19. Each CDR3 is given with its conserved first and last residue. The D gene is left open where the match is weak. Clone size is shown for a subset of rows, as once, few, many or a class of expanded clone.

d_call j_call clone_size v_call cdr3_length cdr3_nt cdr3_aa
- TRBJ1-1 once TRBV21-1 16 TGTGCCAGCAGCAACGGACAGGGGGCCAGGAACACTGAAGCTTTCTTT CASSNGQGARNTEAFF
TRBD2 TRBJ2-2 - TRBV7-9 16 TGTGCCAGCAGCTTAGACCCTAGCGGGAGTACCGGGGAGCTGTTTTTT CASSLDPSGSTGELFF
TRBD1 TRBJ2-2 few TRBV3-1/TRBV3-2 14 TGTGCCAGCAGCCAAGGACAGGGTGTCGGGGAGCTGTTTTTT CASSQGQGVGELFF
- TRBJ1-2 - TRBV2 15 TGTGCCAGCAGCCGTCAGGGTTTGAGGGAGGATGGCTACACCTTC CASSRQGLREDGYTF
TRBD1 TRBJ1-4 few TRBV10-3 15 TGTGCCATCGGAAGGACAGGGGAACTTAATGAAAAACTGTTTTTT CAIGRTGELNEKLFF
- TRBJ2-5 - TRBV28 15 TGTGCCAGCAGTTTCCTCCCAGGGGTAGGGGAGACCCAGTACTTC CASSFLPGVGETQYF
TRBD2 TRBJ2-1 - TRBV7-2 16 TGTGCCAGCAGCTTAACACGCGGCGGGAGGAGCAATGAGCAGTTCTTC CASSLTRGGRSNEQFF
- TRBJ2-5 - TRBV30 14 TGTGCCTGGACCCCAGGGGGGTACCAAGAGACCCAGTACTTC CAWTPGGYQETQYF
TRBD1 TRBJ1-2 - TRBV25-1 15 TGTGCCAGCAGTGTAGCGACAGGGGCAATTAATGGCTACACCTTC CASSVATGAINGYTF
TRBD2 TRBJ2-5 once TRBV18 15 TGTGCCAGCTCACCGGGACTAGCGGGAGGAGAGACCCAGTACTTC CASSPGLAGGETQYF
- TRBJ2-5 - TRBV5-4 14 TGTGCCAGCAGCTTGTCAATGATCGGGGAGACCCAGTACTTC CASSLSMIGETQYF
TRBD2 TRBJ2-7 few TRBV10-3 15 TGTGCCATCAGTGACCCCGGGACTAGCGTCTACGAGCAGTACTTC CAISDPGTSVYEQYF
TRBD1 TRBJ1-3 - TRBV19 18 TGTGCCAGTAGGATTATGGGACAGGGAGTCGCCTCTGGAAACACCATATATTTT CASRIMGQGVASGNTIYF
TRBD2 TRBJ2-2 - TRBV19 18 TGTGCCAGTACTCCGGGACTAGCGGCCGTAACGAACACCGGGGAGCTGTTTTTT CASTPGLAAVTNTGELFF
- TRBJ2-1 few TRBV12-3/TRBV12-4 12 TGTGCCAGCAGTTTAGGTGGGCCGTCATCCCTCTTC CASSLGGPSSLF
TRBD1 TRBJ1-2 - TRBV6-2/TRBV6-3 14 TGTGCCAGCAGTACGAGACAGGGGGTCTATGGCTACACCTTC CASSTRQGVYGYTF
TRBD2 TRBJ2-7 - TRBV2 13 TGTGCCAGCAGTGGAGGACTAGCTGACGAGCAGTACTTC CASSGGLADEQYF
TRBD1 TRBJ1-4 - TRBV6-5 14 TGTGCCATCAACACCGGGACAGGGGTTGAAAAACTGTTTTTT CAINTGTGVEKLFF
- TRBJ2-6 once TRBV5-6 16 TGTGCCAGCAGCTTGGACACAGGCTCTGGGGTCAACGTCCTGACTTTC CASSLDTGSGVNVLTF
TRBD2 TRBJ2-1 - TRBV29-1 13 TGCAGCGTTGAGCGGGAGTTAAACAATGAGCAGTTCTTC CSVERELNNEQFF
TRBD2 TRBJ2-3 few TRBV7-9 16 TGTGCCAGCAGGAACCTAGCGGGAGTTGAAGCAGATACGCAGTATTTT CASRNLAGVEADTQYF
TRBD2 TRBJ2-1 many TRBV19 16 TGTGCCAGTAGATCAGGACTAGCGGGAGTGGGGAGTTTGCAGTTCTTC CASRSGLAGVGSLQFF
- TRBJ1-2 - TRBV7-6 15 TGTGCCAGCAGCCTATCGGGGGGAGGGAACTATGGCTACACCTTC CASSLSGGGNYGYTF
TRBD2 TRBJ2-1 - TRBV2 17 TGTGCCAGCAGTGACCCTGTACTAGCGGGGATTTACAATGAGCAGTTCTTC CASSDPVLAGIYNEQFF
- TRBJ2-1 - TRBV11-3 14 TGTGCCAGCAGCCCCGGGACAACCTACAATGAGCAGTTCTTC CASSPGTTYNEQFF
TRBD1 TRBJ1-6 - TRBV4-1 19 TGCGCCAGCAGCCAAGATAGGACAGGGGTCGGGTCCTATAATTCACCCCTCCACTTT CASSQDRTGVGSYNSPLHF
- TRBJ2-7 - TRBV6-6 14 TGTGCCAGCAGTTCCCTCCGGCGGCCCTACGAGCAGTACTTC CASSSLRRPYEQYF
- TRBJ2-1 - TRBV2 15 TGTGCCAGCTCATCGCAGGGAGGGGGGCAAAGTGAGCAGTTCTTC CASSSQGGGQSEQFF
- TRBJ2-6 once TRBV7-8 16 TGTGCCAGCAGCTCATCCAGGGACTCTGGGGCCAACGTCCTGACTTTC CASSSSRDSGANVLTF
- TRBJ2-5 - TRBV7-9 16 TGTGCCAGCAGCCTACCCGGGGGGCGGGGTAAAGAGACCCAGTACTTC CASSLPGGRGKETQYF
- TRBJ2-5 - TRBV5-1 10 TGCGCCAGTGGAGAAGAGACCCAGTACTTC CASGEETQYF
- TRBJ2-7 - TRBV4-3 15 TGCGCCAGCAGCCAGACCGCGGGACGGGTCGACGAGCAGTACTTC CASSQTAGRVDEQYF
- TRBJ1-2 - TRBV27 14 TGTGCCAGCACCCCGGGAGGGTTTTCGGGTGGCTACACCTTC CASTPGGFSGGYTF
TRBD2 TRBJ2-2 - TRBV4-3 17 TGCGCCAGCAGCCAAGATCTGGCTAGCGGGAGCCCCGGGGAGCTGTTTTTT CASSQDLASGSPGELFF
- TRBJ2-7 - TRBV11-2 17 TGTGCCAGCAGCCCCGGGGGTGGGGGTATGATATCCTACGAGCAGTACTTC CASSPGGGGMISYEQYF
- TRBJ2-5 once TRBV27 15 TGTGCCAGCAGTAAGAGACTCACTCTGCCTGAGACCCAGTACTTC CASSKRLTLPETQYF
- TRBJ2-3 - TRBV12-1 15 TGTGCCAGCTTTGTTCGGTTAAATGGTTCGGGTACGCAGTATTTT CASFVRLNGSGTQYF
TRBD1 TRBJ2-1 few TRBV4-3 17 TGCGCCAGCAGCCGAACAGGGGAGATGGCTTTTTACAATGAGCAGTTCTTC CASSRTGEMAFYNEQFF
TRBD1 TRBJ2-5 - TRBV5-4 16 TGTGCCAGCAGCTTGGCGAGGGGGCAAGGGCATGAGACCCAGTACTTC CASSLARGQGHETQYF
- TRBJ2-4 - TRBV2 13 TGTGCCAGCAGTGGTCAGGGCAAAAACATTCAGTACTTC CASSGQGKNIQYF
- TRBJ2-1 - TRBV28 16 TGTGCCAGCAGTTTGCTAGCATCCCTCTCCTACAATGAGCAGTTCTTC CASSLLASLSYNEQFF
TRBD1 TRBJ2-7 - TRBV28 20 TGTGCCAGCAGTTTATCAGGGACGGGACAGGGGGCCCAAAGGGCCTACGAGCAGTACTTC CASSLSGTGQGAQRAYEQYF
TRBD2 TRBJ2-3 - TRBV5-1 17 TGCGCCAGCAGCTTGGCCCCGGCTAGCGGTCGCACAGATACGCAGTATTTT CASSLAPASGRTDTQYF
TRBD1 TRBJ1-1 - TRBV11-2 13 TGTGCCAGCAGCTTTGGACAGGGCTCTGAAGCTTTCTTT CASSFGQGSEAFF
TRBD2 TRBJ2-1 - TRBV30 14 TGTGCCTGGACGGGGACTAGCTCCTACAATGAGCAGTTCTTC CAWTGTSSYNEQFF
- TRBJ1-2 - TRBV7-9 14 TGTGCCAGCAGCTTAGTCACAGCAACCTATGGCTACACCTTC CASSLVTATYGYTF
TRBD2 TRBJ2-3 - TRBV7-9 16 TGTGCCAGCAGCTTATTTTCCGGGAGGAAAGCAGATACGCAGTATTTT CASSLFSGRKADTQYF
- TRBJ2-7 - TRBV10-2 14 TGCGCCAGCAGTGAGCTAGCCTCAACCTACGAGCAGTACTTC CASSELASTYEQYF
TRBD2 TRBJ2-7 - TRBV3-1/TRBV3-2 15 TGTGCCAGCAGCTCGGCGGGAGGGGGCTCCTACGAGCAGTACTTC CASSSAGGGSYEQYF
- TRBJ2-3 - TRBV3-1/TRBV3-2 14 TGTGCCAGCAACACCGGACTGGAGGCAGGTACGCAGTATTTT CASNTGLEAGTQYF
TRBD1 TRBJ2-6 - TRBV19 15 TGTGCCAGCACAGGGGGTAACGCTGGGGCCAACGTCCTGACTTTC CASTGGNAGANVLTF
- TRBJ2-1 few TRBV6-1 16 TGTGCCAGCAGTGAAGCGCAAAGGGGTTCCTACAATGAGCAGTTCTTC CASSEAQRGSYNEQFF
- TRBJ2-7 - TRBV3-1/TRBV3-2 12 TGTGCCAGCAGCCAGCGACTCGCCGAGCAGTACTTC CASSQRLAEQYF
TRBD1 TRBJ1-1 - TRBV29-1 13 TGCAGCGTTTCCGGGACAGGGCCATACGGGGCTTTCTTT CSVSGTGPYGAFF
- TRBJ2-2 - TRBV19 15 TGTGCCAGTAGTAGGGACAAGGCGAACACCGGGGAGCTGTTTTTT CASSRDKANTGELFF